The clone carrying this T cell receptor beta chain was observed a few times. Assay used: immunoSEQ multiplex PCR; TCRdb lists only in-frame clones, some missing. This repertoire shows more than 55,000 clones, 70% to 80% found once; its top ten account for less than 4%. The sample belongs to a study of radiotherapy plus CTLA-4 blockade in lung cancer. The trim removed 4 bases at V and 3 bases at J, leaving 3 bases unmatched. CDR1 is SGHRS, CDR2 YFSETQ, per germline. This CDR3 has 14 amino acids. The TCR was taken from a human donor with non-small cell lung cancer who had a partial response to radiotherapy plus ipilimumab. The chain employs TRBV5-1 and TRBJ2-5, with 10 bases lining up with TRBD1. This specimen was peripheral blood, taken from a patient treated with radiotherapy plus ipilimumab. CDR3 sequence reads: CASSPGTGEETQYF. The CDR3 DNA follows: TGCGCCAGCAGCCCCGGGACAGGGGAAGAGACCCAGTACTTC.